These 29 T cell receptor beta chains were sequenced from one sample in a study of T cell responses to AZD1222 COVID-19 vaccine. Sequenced by immunoSEQ multiplex PCR; TCRdb stores in-frame clones only, minus some. Of some 99,000 clones listed, 88% are singletons. Sequencing used peripheral blood, obtained on day 0 of MenACWY control vaccination. The source of these receptors is an adult in good health.

This chain links TRBV18 with TRBJ2-3; D not certain. The germline gives CDR1 KGHSH, CDR2 LQKENI. Trimming stripped 3 bases from V and 2 bases from J, with 12 bases between. The CDR3 is 15 residues long. The CDR3 DNA reads as TGTGCCAGCTCACCTGATGGGTTGACCACAGATACGCAGTATTTT. Its protein is CASSPDGLTTDTQYF.

This clone was counted only a few times. The gene calls are TRBV18 and TRBJ1-3; no clear D. Germline CDR1 KGHSH, CDR2 LQKENI. V was trimmed by 5 bases and J by 0 bases, leaving 11 bases between them. The CDR3 loop spans 15 amino acids. CDR3: CASSVDLRSGNTIYF. The CDR3 nucleotides are TGTGCCAGCTCAGTGGATCTTCGCTCTGGAAACACCATATATTTT.

The rearrangement joins TRBV7-3 to TRBJ2-1; D is possibly TRBD1 (6 bases). CDR3 length: 14 amino acids. Germline CDR1 is SGHTA and CDR2 is FQGTGA. Trimming took 5 bases from V and 6 from J, leaving 14 bases between them. The CDR3 sequence is CASSLYGQTNEQFF. CDR3 bases: TGTGCCAGCAGCCTTTACGGACAGACCAATGAGCAGTTCTTC.

This clone was seen only a few times. The chain employs TRBV7-3 and TRBJ2-1, with 10 bases lining up with TRBD2. The CDR3 totals 12 residues. The trim removed 6 bases at V and 9 bases at J, leaving 2 bases unmatched. Germline V CDR1 and CDR2: SGHTA, FQGTGA. DNA for the CDR3: TGTGCCAGCAGACCTAGCGGGGGTGAGCAGTTCTTC. This translates into CASRPSGGEQFF.

The V call is TRBV7-2, the J call TRBJ2-5; 9 bases match TRBD2. The V gene end was trimmed by 1 base and the J gene end by 5 bases; junction bases not matched to a gene: 8. CDR3 size: 16 residues. CDR1 is SGHTA, CDR2 FQGNSA, per germline. As DNA, the CDR3 is TGTGCCAGCAGCTTAGTCGTTAGCGGGGGATGGGAGACCCAGTACTTC. Residues: CASSLVVSGGWETQYF.

The chain couples TRBV6-5 to TRBJ2-1, with 8 bases matching TRBD2. V dropped 2 bases and J dropped 6; count of bases not matched to a gene: 0. The CDR3 sequence is 13 residues long. Per the germline V gene, CDR1 is MNHEY and CDR2 is SVGAGI. The CDR3 coding sequence is TGTGCCAGCAGTTACGCGGGGGGCAATGAGCAGTTCTTC. Translated: CASSYAGGNEQFF.

V and J are TRBV7-3 and TRBJ1-2; the D is unclear. Germline V gene lookup returns CDR1 SGHTA and CDR2 FQGTGA. Trimming took 5 bases from V and 0 from J, leaving 16 bases between them. This CDR3 is built from 16 residues. The CDR3 spells CASSPGRGPSNYGYTF. CDR3 sequence (DNA): TGTGCCAGCAGCCCCGGCCGAGGACCTTCTAACTATGGCTACACCTTC.

This chain connects TRBV2 to TRBJ1-6; the D is unclear. The CDR3 extends over 16 amino acids. Germline lookup yields CDR1 SNHLY and CDR2 FYNNEI. The V end lost 7 bases, the J end lost 0 bases, and 13 bases lay between the germline ends. The CDR3 region has the DNA TGTGCCAGCACCAACCCTAGGAGCTCCTATAATTCACCCCTCCACTTT. Its protein is CASTNPRSSYNSPLHF.

This clone occurred a few times. The chain links TRBV6-5 to TRBJ2-7; possibly TRBD1 for D (6 bases). V lost 6 bases to trimming and J lost 1 base, with 13 bases between them. CDR1 is MNHEY and CDR2 is SVGAGI in the germline V gene. The CDR3 spans 14 residues. The CDR3 DNA reads as TGTGCCAGCAGGATGACAGGAGATTCCTACGAGCAGTACTTC. Amino acids: CASRMTGDSYEQYF.

The chain has TRBV11-3 and TRBJ2-2, with 7 bases fitting TRBD1. The CDR3 is made up of 16 amino acids. The trim removed 4 bases at V and 2 bases at J, leaving 7 bases unmatched. Germline lookup yields CDR1 SGHNT and CDR2 YENEEA. CDR3 sequence: CASSSPRDSNTGELFF. Written as DNA, the CDR3 is TGTGCCAGCAGCTCGCCTCGGGACAGCAACACCGGGGAGCTGTTTTTT.

This chain links TRBV13 with TRBJ1-6; D ambiguous. The CDR3 runs 14 residues. Germline values: CDR1 PRHDT, CDR2 FYEKMQ (reference sequence). Trimming removed 2 bases at V and 10 bases at J, with 12 bases between. The CDR3 DNA reads as TGTGCCAGCAGCTTAAGGTCGAGTCTATCACCCCTCCACTTT. It yields the protein CASSLRSSLSPLHF.

The CDR3 DNA reads as TGTGCCAGCAGCCAGGCCTTAGACCCACTATACGAGCAGTACTTC. Protein sequence: CASSQALDPLYEQYF. The rearrangement uses TRBV3-1 (or the pseudogene TRBV3-2) and TRBJ2-7; D is unresolved. V lost 3 bases, J lost 4 bases, and 16 bases lay in between. Germline V gives CDR1 LGHDT, CDR2 YNNKEL (reference sequence). CDR3 size: 15 residues.

The V gene is TRBV7-9, the J gene TRBJ1-6; tentative D call: TRBD1 (5 bases). Trimming removed 4 bases from V and 0 bases from J, with 13 bases in between. This CDR3 comprises 17 residues. Germline lookup yields CDR1 SEHNR and CDR2 FQNEAQ (reference sequence). The CDR3 sequence: CASSSGVVSSYNSPLHF. The CDR3 DNA follows: TGTGCCAGCAGCTCGGGGGTCGTGAGCTCCTATAATTCACCCCTCCACTTT.

This chain connects TRBV30 to TRBJ1-2; no clear D. V lost 3 bases, J lost 2 bases, and 10 bases lay in between. The CDR3 spans 13 residues. Germline CDR1 is GTSNPN and CDR2 is SVGIG (reference sequence). The CDR3 DNA follows: TGTGCCTGGAGGCGCGAACAGAACTATGGCTACACCTTC. It specifies CAWRREQNYGYTF.

The rearrangement joins TRBV27 to TRBJ1-2; 7 bases agree with TRBD1. The germline gives CDR1 MNHEY, CDR2 SMNVEV (reference sequence). V trimming: 5 bases; J trimming: 4 bases; junction bases outside the gene matches: 10. The CDR3 length is 15 residues. The CDR3, as DNA: TGTGCCAGCAGTCCTGAGACAGGGTCGTCCTATGGCTACACCTTC. Amino acids: CASSPETGSSYGYTF.

This chain uses TRBV3-1 (or the pseudogene TRBV3-2) with TRBJ2-1; D gene unclear. Trimming stripped 1 base from V and 9 bases from J, with 10 bases between. This CDR3 is built from 13 residues. From germline, CDR1 is LGHDT and CDR2 YNNKEL (reference sequence). The chain's CDR3 is CASSQGPRPEQFF. CDR3 bases: TGTGCCAGCAGCCAAGGCCCGAGACCTGAGCAGTTCTTC.

The chain joins TRBV6-2 or TRBV6-3 to TRBJ1-1, with D tentatively TRBD1 (6 bases). V was pared by 2 bases and J by 4 bases, with 11 bases between. Germline CDR1 and CDR2: MNHEY and SVGEGT. This CDR3 contains 14 residues. CDR3 nucleotides: TGTGCCAGCAGTTACGGTCCAGGGGTCACTGAAGCTTTCTTT. It is translated as CASSYGPGVTEAFF.

The J gene is TRBJ2-5, the V gene TRBV29-1; 7 bases map to TRBD2. The germline V gene has CDR1 SQVTM and CDR2 ANQGSEA. The CDR3 covers 13 residues. Germline trimming cut 7 bases from V and 5 bases from J; bases unmatched to any gene: 10. The CDR3 DNA sequence: TGCAGCGCCTGCCTCGGGGGGTCGGAGACCCAGTACTTC. Protein sequence: CSACLGGSETQYF.

The chain has TRBV29-1 and TRBJ2-7, with 9 bases identical to TRBD1. The CDR3 extends over 13 amino acids. With V trimmed by 3 bases and J by 2 bases, 2 bases remained unmatched. Germline-derived CDR1 and CDR2 are SQVTM and ANQGSEA. This chain's CDR3 is CSVEDRGTYEQYF. As DNA, the CDR3 is TGCAGCGTTGAGGACAGGGGAACCTACGAGCAGTACTTC.

This chain links TRBV7-8 with TRBJ2-7; 7 bases fit TRBD1. Germline CDR1 is SGHVS and CDR2 is FQNEAQ. V lost 1 base, J lost 2 bases, and 8 bases stayed unmatched. The CDR3 is made up of 16 amino acids. This chain's CDR3 is CASSLVGGYLTYEQYF. CDR3 DNA: TGTGCCAGCAGCTTAGTAGGGGGCTACTTAACCTACGAGCAGTACTTC.

The chain carries TRBV28 and TRBJ1-5; the D gene is possibly TRBD1 (5 bases). Germline V CDR1 and CDR2: MDHEN, SYDVKM. The CDR3 contains 17 residues. The V end was cut by 7 bases, the J end by 5 bases, with 24 bases between. This CDR3 is CASNGLKGPGGDQPQHF. CDR3 bases: TGTGCCAGCAATGGGCTGAAAGGACCGGGAGGGGATCAGCCCCAGCATTTT.

A single count supports this clone. The chain carries TRBV28 and TRBJ1-4; the D gene is possibly TRBD1 (6 bases). The V gene lost 2 bases and the J gene lost 13 bases, with 20 bases spanning the gap. Looked up from germline, CDR1 is MDHEN and CDR2 is SYDVKM. The CDR3 runs to 15 residues. CDR3 nucleotides: TGTGCCAGCAGTTTAGGGACGGGGGCGGTTATATCACTGTTTTTT. It codes for CASSLGTGAVISLFF.

The chain joins TRBV19 to TRBJ2-5, with 14 positions matching TRBD2. The CDR3 spans 16 residues. Germline V gene lookup returns CDR1 LNHDA and CDR2 SQIVND (reference sequence). The V gene end was trimmed by 6 bases and the J gene end by 5 bases; junction bases not matched to a gene: 8. The CDR3 here is CASRTGTSGSRETQYF. The CDR3 nucleotides read TGTGCCAGTAGGACCGGGACTAGCGGGAGTCGGGAGACCCAGTACTTC.

CDR3 sequence: CASSLELNYNSPLHF. CDR3 coding DNA: TGTGCCAGCAGCTTGGAGCTTAACTATAATTCACCCCTCCACTTT. J is TRBJ1-6 and V is TRBV5-4; D unresolved. The germline V gene has CDR1 SGHNT and CDR2 YYREEE (reference sequence). The CDR3 is 15 amino acids. Trimming removed 0 bases at V and 3 bases at J, with 7 bases between.

The CDR3 is CASSPWNTGELFF. The CDR3 region has the DNA TGTGCCAGCAGCCCGTGGAACACCGGGGAGCTGTTTTTT. The chain employs TRBV5-6 and TRBJ2-2; D is uncertain. V shed 4 bases and J shed 1 base, with 5 bases lying between them. CDR1 and CDR2 (germline): SGHDT, YYEEEE. The CDR3 consists of 13 residues.

This rearrangement joins TRBV4-1 to TRBJ1-4; D is perhaps TRBD1 (5 bases). The V gene's germline CDR1 is MGHRA and CDR2 YSYEKL. CDR3 length equals 14 residues. The V end lost 3 bases, the J end lost 8 bases, and 13 bases lay between the germline ends. The CDR3, as DNA: TGCGCCAGCAGCCAGGGGCAGGTTAGAGAAAAACTGTTTTTT. It specifies CASSQGQVREKLFF.

The chain uses TRBV21-1 and TRBJ2-1; no DNA check was done on the table's D call, TRBD2. TRBV21-1 is assigned pseudogene status. The CDR3 length is 13 residues. The CDR3 here is CAISSGGVREQFF. The CDR3 DNA follows: TGTGCCATATCTAGCGGGGGGGTTCGGGAGCAGTTCTTC.

The CDR3 DNA reads TGTGCCAGCTCACTGGACATGAACACTGAAGCTTTCTTT. Translating gives CASSLDMNTEAFF. The V gene is TRBV18, the J gene TRBJ1-1, with D tentatively TRBD1 (5 bases). The CDR3 sequence is 13 residues long. V gave up 4 bases and J gave up 0 bases, with 6 bases separating them. Germline assignment: CDR1 KGHSH and CDR2 LQKENI.

The chain has TRBV6-5 and TRBJ2-7, with TRBD1 identical over 8 bases. Germline CDR1 reads MNHEY; CDR2 reads SVGAGI. CDR3 length: 14 amino acids. The V gene end was trimmed by 5 bases and the J gene end by 3 bases; junction bases not matched to a gene: 6. The CDR3 sequence is CASSIQGEFYEQYF. In nucleotides, the CDR3 is TGTGCCAGCAGTATACAGGGGGAATTCTACGAGCAGTACTTC.